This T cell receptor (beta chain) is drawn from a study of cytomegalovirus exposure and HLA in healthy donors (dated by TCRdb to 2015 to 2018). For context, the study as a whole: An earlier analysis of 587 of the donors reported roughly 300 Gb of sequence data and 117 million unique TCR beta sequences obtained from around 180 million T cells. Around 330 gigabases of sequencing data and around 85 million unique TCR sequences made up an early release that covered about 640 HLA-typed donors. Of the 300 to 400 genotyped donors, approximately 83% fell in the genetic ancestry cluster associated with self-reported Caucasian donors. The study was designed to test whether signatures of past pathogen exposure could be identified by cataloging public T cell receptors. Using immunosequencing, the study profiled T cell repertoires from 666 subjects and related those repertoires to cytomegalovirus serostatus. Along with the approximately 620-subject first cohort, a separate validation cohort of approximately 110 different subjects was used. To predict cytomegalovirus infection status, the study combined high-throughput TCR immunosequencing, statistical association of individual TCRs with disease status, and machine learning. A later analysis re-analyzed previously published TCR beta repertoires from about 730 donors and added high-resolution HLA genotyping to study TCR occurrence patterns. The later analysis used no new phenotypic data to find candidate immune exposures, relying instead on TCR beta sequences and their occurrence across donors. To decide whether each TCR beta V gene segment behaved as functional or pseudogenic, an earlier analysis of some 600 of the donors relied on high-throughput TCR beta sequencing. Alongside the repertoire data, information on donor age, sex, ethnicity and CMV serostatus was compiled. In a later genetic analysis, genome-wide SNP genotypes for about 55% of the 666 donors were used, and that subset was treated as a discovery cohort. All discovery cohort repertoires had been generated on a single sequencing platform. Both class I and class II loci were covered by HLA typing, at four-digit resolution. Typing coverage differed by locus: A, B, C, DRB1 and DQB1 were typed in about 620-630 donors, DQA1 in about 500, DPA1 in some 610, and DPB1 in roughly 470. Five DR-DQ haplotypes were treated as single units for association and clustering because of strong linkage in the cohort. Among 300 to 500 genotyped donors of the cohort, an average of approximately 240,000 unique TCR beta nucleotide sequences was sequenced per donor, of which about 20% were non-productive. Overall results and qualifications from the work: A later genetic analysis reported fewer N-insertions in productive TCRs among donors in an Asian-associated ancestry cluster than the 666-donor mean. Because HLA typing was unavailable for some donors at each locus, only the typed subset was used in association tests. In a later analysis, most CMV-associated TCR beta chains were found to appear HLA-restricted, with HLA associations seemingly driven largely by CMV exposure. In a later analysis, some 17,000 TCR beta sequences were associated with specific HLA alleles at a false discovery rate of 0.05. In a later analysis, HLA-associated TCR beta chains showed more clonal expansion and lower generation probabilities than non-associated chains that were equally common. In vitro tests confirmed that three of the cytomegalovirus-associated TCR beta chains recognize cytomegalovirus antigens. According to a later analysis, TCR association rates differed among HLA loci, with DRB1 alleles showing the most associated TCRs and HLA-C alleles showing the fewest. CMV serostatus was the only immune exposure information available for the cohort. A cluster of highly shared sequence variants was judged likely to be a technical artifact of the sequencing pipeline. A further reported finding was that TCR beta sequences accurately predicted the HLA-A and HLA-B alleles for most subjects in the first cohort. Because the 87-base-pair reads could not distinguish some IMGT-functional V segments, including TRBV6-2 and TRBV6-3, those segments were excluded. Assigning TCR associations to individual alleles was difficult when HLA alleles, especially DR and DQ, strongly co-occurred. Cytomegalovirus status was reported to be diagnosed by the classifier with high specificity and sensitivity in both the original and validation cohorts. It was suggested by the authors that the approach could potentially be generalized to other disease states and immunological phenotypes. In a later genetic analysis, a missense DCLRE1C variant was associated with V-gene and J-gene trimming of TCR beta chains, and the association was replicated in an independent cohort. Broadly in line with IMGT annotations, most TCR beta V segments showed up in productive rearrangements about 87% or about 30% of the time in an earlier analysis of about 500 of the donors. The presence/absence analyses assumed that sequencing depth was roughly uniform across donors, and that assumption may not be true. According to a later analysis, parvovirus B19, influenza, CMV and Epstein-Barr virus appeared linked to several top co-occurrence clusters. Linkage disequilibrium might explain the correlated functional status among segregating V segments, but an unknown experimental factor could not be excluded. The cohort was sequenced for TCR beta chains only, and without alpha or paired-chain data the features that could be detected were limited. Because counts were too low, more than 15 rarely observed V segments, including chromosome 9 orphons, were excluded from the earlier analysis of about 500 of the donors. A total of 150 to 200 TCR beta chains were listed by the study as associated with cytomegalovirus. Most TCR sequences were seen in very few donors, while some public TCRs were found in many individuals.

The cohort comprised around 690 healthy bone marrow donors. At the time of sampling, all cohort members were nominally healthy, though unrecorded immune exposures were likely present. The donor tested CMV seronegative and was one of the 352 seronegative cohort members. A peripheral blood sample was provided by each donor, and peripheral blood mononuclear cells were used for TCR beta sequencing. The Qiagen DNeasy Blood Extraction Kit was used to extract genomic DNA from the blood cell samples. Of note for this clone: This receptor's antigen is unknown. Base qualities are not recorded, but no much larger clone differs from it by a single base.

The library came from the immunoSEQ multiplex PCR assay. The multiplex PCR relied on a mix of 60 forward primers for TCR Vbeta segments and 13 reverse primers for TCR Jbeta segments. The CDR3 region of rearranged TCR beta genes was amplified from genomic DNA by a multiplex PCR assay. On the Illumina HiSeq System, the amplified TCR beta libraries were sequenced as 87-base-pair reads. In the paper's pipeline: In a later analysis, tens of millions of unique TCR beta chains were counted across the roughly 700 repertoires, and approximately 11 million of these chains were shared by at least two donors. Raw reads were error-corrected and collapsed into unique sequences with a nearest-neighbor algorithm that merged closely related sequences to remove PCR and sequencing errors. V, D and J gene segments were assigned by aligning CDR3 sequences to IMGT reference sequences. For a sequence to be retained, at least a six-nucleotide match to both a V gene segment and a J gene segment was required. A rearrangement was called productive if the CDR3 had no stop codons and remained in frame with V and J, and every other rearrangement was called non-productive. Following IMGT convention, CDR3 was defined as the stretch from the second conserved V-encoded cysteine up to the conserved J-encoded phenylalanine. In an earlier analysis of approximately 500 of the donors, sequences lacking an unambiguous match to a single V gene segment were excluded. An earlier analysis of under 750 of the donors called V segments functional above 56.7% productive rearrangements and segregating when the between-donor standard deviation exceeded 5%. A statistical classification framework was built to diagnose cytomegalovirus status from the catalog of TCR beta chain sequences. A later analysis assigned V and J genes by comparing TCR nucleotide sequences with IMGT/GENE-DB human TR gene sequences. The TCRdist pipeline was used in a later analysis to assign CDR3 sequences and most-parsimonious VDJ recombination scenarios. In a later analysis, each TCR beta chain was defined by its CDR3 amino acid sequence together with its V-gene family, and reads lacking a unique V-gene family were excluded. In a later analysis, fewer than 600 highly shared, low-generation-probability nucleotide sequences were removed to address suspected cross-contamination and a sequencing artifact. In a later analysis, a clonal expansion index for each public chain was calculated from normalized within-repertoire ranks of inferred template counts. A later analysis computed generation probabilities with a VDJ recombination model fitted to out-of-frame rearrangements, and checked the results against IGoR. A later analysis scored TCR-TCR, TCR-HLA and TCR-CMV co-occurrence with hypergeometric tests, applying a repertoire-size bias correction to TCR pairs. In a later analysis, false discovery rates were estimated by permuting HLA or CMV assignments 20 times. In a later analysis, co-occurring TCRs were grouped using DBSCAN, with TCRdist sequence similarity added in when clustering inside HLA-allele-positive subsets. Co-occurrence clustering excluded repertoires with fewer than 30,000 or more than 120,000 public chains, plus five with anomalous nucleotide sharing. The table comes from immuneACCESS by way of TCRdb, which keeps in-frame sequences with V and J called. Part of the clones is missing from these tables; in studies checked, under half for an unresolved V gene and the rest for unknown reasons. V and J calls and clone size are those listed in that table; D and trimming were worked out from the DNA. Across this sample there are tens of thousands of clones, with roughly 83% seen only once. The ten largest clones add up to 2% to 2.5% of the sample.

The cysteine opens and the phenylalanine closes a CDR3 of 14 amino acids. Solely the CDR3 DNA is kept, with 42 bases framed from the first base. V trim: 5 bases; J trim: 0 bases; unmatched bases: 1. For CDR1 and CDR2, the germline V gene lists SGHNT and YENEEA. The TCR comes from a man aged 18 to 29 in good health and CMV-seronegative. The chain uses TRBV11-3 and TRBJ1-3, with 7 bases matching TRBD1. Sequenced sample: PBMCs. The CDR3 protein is CASSDRDSGNTIYF. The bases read TGTGCCAGCAGCGACAGGGACTCTGGAAACACCATATATTTT.